This T cell receptor (beta chain) was sequenced in a study of identical twins. Details on this clonotype: One end of the junction does not line up with germline, which may come from a read error.

TCRdb passed the 5' RACE reads through MiXCR, listing each CDR3 protein once. The sample records roughly 1,500,000 distinct CDR3 sequences, about 32% being singletons. The CDR3 covers 16 residues. Germline V lookup: CDR1 WSHSY, CDR2 SAAADI. The chain has TRBV10-2 and TRBJ2-7; tentatively, D is TRBD2 (5 bases). The sequence came from a newborn girl in good health. The specimen sequenced was cord blood. CDR3 protein: CASSEPGERSSYGQYF. The DNA for the CDR3 is TGCGCCAGCAGTGAGCCCGGGGAGAGAAGCTCCTACGGGCAGTACTTC.